The 25 T cell receptor beta chains in this list originate from one sample, sequenced in a study of Tregs in tolerant kidney transplant recipients. Repertoires were generated with immunoSEQ multiplex PCR, while TCRdb's copy carries only in-frame clones and drops some. The data show some 100,000 clones, approximately 90% seen once. The source material was CD4+ T cells from blood. The receptors were sampled from a human donor in good health.

The chain couples TRBV5-1 to TRBJ2-7; 9 nucleotides align to TRBD1. The V and J ends lost 0 bases and 3 bases, in that order; junction bases with no gene match: 4. The germline V gene has CDR1 SGHRS and CDR2 YFSETQ. The CDR3 is made up of 15 amino acids. CDR3 sequence: CASSLDVGQGYEQYF. DNA for the CDR3: TGCGCCAGCAGCTTGGACGTGGGACAGGGCTACGAGCAGTACTTC.

This rearrangement joins TRBV4-1 to TRBJ2-3; unclear D gene. Germline lookup yields CDR1 MGHRA and CDR2 YSYEKL. The CDR3 has 15 amino acids. V dropped 1 base and J dropped 2 bases, with 10 bases sitting between them. This chain's CDR3 is CASSQVKIYTDTQYF. DNA for the CDR3: TGCGCCAGCAGCCAAGTGAAGATTTACACAGATACGCAGTATTTT.

V and J are TRBV6-5 and TRBJ1-4; 7 nucleotides line up with TRBD1. The CDR3 contains 15 residues. In germline, CDR1 is MNHEY, CDR2 SVGAGI. Unmatched junction bases numbered 1, after V lost 2 bases and J lost 1 base. The CDR3 DNA is TGTGCCAGCAGTTACACAGGGGAAACTAATGAAAAACTGTTTTTT. This codes for CASSYTGETNEKLFF.

For this clone: This specimen includes other DNA sequences encoding the same CDR3. The genes are TRBV29-1 and TRBJ1-2, with D possibly being TRBD1 (6 bases). Trimming stripped 4 bases from V and 1 base from J, with 7 bases between. Germline V CDR1 and CDR2: SQVTM, ANQGSEA. The length of the CDR3 is 12 residues. The CDR3 sequence is CSVGGGNYGYTF. The DNA of the CDR3 is TGCAGCGTTGGAGGGGGTAACTATGGCTACACCTTC.

V is TRBV25-1 and J is TRBJ1-2; 8 bases fit TRBD1. The CDR3 contains 12 residues. V gave up 6 bases and J gave up 8 bases; unmatched junction bases: 5. Germline V gives CDR1 MGHDK, CDR2 SYGVNS. CDR3 DNA sequence: TGTGCCAGCAGCCGGGACAGGAACGGCTACACCTTC. Residues: CASSRDRNGYTF.

The chain joins TRBV15 to TRBJ1-2, with D hard to call. The CDR3 totals 14 residues. CDR1 and CDR2 (germline): LNHNV, YYDKDF (reference sequence). V dropped 0 bases and J dropped 7 bases, with 12 bases sitting between them. As DNA, the CDR3 is TGTGCCACCAGCAGAGATGGAAGGGTGGCTGGCTACACCTTC. Translated, it gives CATSRDGRVAGYTF. Full variable domain (remainder filled in from reference TRBV15 and TRBJ1-2): DAMVIQNPRYQVTQFGKPVTLSCSQTLNHNVMYWYQQKSSQAPKLLFHYYDKDFNNEADTPDNFQSRRPNTSFCFLDIRSPGLGDTAMYLCATSRDGRVAGYTFGSGTRLTVV.

The chain has TRBV5-4 and TRBJ2-3; 12 positions agree with TRBD2. This CDR3 has 15 residues. CDR1 and CDR2 from the germline V gene are SGHNT and YYREEE (reference sequence). V gave up 0 bases and J gave up 8 bases; unmatched junction bases: 4. CDR3 bases: TGTGCCAGCAGCTTGGGACTAGCGGGGGAAGGTACGCAGTATTTT. Its translation: CASSLGLAGEGTQYF.

The rearrangement links TRBV30 to TRBJ1-5, with 8 bases aligning to TRBD1. The V and J ends lost 5 bases and 2 bases, in that order; junction bases with no gene match: 8. Per the germline V gene, CDR1 is GTSNPN and CDR2 is SVGIG (reference sequence). This CDR3 is 15 amino acids long. Written as DNA, the CDR3 is TGTGCCTGGGGTCCCGGGACAGGCCGCAATCAGCCCCAGCATTTT. It yields the protein CAWGPGTGRNQPQHF.

The V call is TRBV5-1, the J call TRBJ2-1; 7 positions agree with TRBD1. Unmatched junction bases numbered 23, after V lost 2 bases and J lost 3 bases. The CDR3 is 21 amino acids. Germline V lookup: CDR1 SGHRS, CDR2 YFSETQ. As DNA, the CDR3 is TGCGCCAGCAGCTTAGACCGAATCCGGGACAGCTTTATTCGGGACTACAATGAGCAGTTCTTC. The encoded protein is CASSLDRIRDSFIRDYNEQFF.

The J gene is TRBJ2-3, the V gene TRBV7-9; 9 nucleotides line up with TRBD1. The CDR3 length is 15 residues. CDR1 is SEHNR and CDR2 is FQNEAQ in the germline V gene (reference sequence). Losses at the gene ends were 2 bases for V and 1 base for J; bases not matched to a gene: 1. CDR3 sequence (DNA): TGTGCCAGCAGCTTAAGGACAGGGGGCACAGATACGCAGTATTTT. Its translation is CASSLRTGGTDTQYF. Full variable domain (outside the CDR3, taken from reference TRBV7-9 and TRBJ2-3): DTGVSQNPRHKITKRGQNVTFRCDPISEHNRLYWYRQTLGQGPEFLTYFQNEAQLEKSRLLSDRFSAERPKGSFSTLEIQRTEQGDSAMYLCASSLRTGGTDTQYFGPGTRLTVL.

The chain uses TRBV5-4 and TRBJ2-7, with D possibly TRBD1 on 6 matching bases. The V and J ends lost 1 base and 2 bases respectively, with 10 bases between them. The CDR3 spans 14 residues. The germline V gene has CDR1 SGHNT and CDR2 YYREEE (reference sequence). CDR3 nucleotides: TGTGCCAGCAGCTTGCTTGGGGGCCCCTACGAGCAGTACTTC. This gives the protein CASSLLGGPYEQYF.

This clone has a single count. The chain employs TRBV19 and TRBJ2-1; 9 bases agree with TRBD2. J was trimmed by 2 bases and V by 5 bases; bases with no gene match: 13. Germline V lookup: CDR1 LNHDA, CDR2 SQIVND (reference sequence). This CDR3 has 18 amino acids. The CDR3: CASSGFGLAGITYNEQFF. Here the CDR3 DNA reads TGTGCCAGTAGTGGATTTGGCCTAGCGGGGATTACCTACAATGAGCAGTTCTTC. Full variable domain (rest looked up from reference TRBV19 and TRBJ2-1): DGGITQSPKYLFRKEGQNVTLSCEQNLNHDAMYWYRQDPGQGLRLIYYSQIVNDFQKGDIAEGYSVSREKKESFPLTVTSAQKNPTAFYLCASSGFGLAGITYNEQFFGPGTRLTVL.

This chain links TRBV4-1 with TRBJ1-2; no definite D call. V lost 1 base to trimming and J lost 5 bases, with 8 bases between them. The CDR3 extends over 13 amino acids. Germline V gives CDR1 MGHRA, CDR2 YSYEKL. For the CDR3, the DNA is TGCGCCAGCAGCCAAGTCAGGAATTATGGCTACACCTTC. Amino acids: CASSQVRNYGYTF.

This rearrangement joins TRBV2 to TRBJ2-2; 13 positions match TRBD2. Germline assignment: CDR1 SNHLY and CDR2 FYNNEI. There are 18 residues in the CDR3. V lost 7 bases to trimming and J lost 5 bases; unmatched junction nucleotides: 13. The CDR3 DNA reads TGTGCCAGCATTAATGGACTAGCGGGGGATTTAAGAACCGGGGAGCTGTTTTTT. Its translation is CASINGLAGDLRTGELFF.

This rearrangement joins TRBV5-1 to TRBJ1-4, with 9 nucleotides matching TRBD1. V shed 3 bases and J 7 bases; nucleotides not matched to a gene: 7. The V gene's germline CDR1 is SGHRS and CDR2 YFSETQ. The CDR3 is 15 residues long. The CDR3 sequence: CASSSQGAEGEKLFF. DNA for the CDR3: TGCGCCAGCAGCTCACAGGGGGCGGAAGGTGAAAAACTGTTTTTT.

Ten or more counts support this clone. The rearrangement joins TRBV7-9 to TRBJ1-1, with D possibly matching TRBD1 (5 bases). The CDR3 runs to 14 residues. Germline CDR1 SEHNR, CDR2 FQNEAQ (reference sequence). Trimming stripped 5 bases from V and 1 base from J, with 11 bases between. As DNA, the CDR3 is TGTGCCAGCAGCGGGGACGGACGGAACACTGAAGCTTTCTTT. Its translation: CASSGDGRNTEAFF. The full variable domain, completed using reference TRBV7-9 and TRBJ1-1, is DTGVSQNPRHKITKRGQNVTFRCDPISEHNRLYWYRQTLGQGPEFLTYFQNEAQLEKSRLLSDRFSAERPKGSFSTLEIQRTEQGDSAMYLCASSGDGRNTEAFFGQGTRLTVV.

The chain recombines TRBV5-1 with TRBJ1-1, with no clear D. CDR1 is SGHRS and CDR2 is YFSETQ in the germline V gene. This CDR3 has 12 amino acids. Deletions cut 0 bases from V and 4 bases from J, with 4 bases between. CDR3 sequence reads: CASSLEGTEAFF. As DNA, the CDR3 is TGCGCCAGCAGCTTGGAGGGCACTGAAGCTTTCTTT.

The chain carries TRBV30 and TRBJ2-1, with TRBD2 as a possible D gene (6 bases). The V end was cut by 6 bases, the J end by 7 bases, with 19 bases between. Germline V gene lookup returns CDR1 GTSNPN and CDR2 SVGIG (reference sequence). This CDR3 has 14 amino acids. CDR3 protein: CACAGTSMMNEQFF. The DNA of the CDR3 is TGTGCCTGTGCCGGGACTTCGATGATGAATGAGCAGTTCTTC.

The chain has TRBV19 and TRBJ2-7; 9 bases match TRBD2. The CDR3 length is 16 residues. Unmatched junction bases numbered 9, after V lost 6 bases and J lost 0 bases. CDR1 is LNHDA and CDR2 is SQIVND in the germline V gene (reference sequence). The CDR3, as DNA: TGTGCCAGTAGGTCAGCGGGAGGCCAGAGCTCCTACGAGCAGTACTTC. Translated: CASRSAGGQSSYEQYF.

The rearrangement joins TRBV6-5 to TRBJ1-2; 9 nucleotides line up with TRBD1. Per the germline V gene, CDR1 is MNHEY and CDR2 is SVGAGI. This CDR3 spans 12 amino acids. The ends lost 5 bases at V and 8 bases at J; junction bases unmatched: 3. In DNA, the CDR3 is TGTGCCAGCAGTGGGACAGGGAAAGGCTACACCTTC. The encoded protein is CASSGTGKGYTF.

CDR3 loop: CASSLEVTDTQYF. CDR3 nucleotide sequence: TGTGCCAGCAGCTTAGAAGTTACAGATACGCAGTATTTT. The J gene is TRBJ2-3, the V gene TRBV7-7, with no clear D. The V gene's germline CDR1 is SSHAT and CDR2 FNYEAQ (reference sequence). V was trimmed by 1 base and J by 3 bases, leaving 5 bases between them. This CDR3 is 13 amino acids long. The full variable domain, in which reference TRBV7-7 and TRBJ2-3 provide the parts outside the CDR3, is GAGVSQSPRYKVTKRGQDVTLRCDPISSHATLYWYQQALGQGPEFLTYFNYEAQPDKSGLPSDRFSAERPEGSISTLTIQRTEQRDSAMYRCASSLEVTDTQYFGPGTRLTVL.

V usage is TRBV9 and J usage is TRBJ2-4; D is uncertain. CDR3 length: 13 residues. Germline V gives CDR1 SGDLS, CDR2 YYNGEE. V was shortened by 2 bases and J by 8 bases, with 11 bases between the two germline ends. The chain's CDR3 is CASSVLPQDIQYF. The CDR3 region has the DNA TGTGCCAGCAGCGTCCTACCTCAAGACATTCAGTACTTC.

The chain carries TRBV11-2 and TRBJ1-1, with D possibly matching TRBD1 (5 bases). CDR1 and CDR2 (germline): SGHAT, FQNNGV. Trimming took 4 bases from V and 5 from J, leaving 11 bases between them. This CDR3 spans 13 amino acids. CDR3 residues: CASSSTRGTEAFF. The CDR3 DNA reads TGTGCCAGCAGCTCGACACGGGGGACTGAAGCTTTCTTT.

CDR3: CASSPYGTGFGNTIYF. CDR3 bases: TGTGCCAGCTCACCATACGGGACAGGGTTTGGAAACACCATATATTTT. The rearrangement uses TRBV18 and TRBJ1-3; 9 positions agree with TRBD1. J gave up 3 bases and V 2 bases, and 5 bases lay outside the gene matches. This CDR3 spans 16 amino acids. Looked up from germline, CDR1 is KGHSH and CDR2 is LQKENI.

The genes are TRBV12-5 and TRBJ1-5, with 9 bases aligning to TRBD1. Trimming took 7 bases from V and 7 from J; bases not matched to a gene: 14. The CDR3 loop spans 16 amino acids. Germline V gene sequence: CDR1 LGHNT, CDR2 FRNRAP. DNA for the CDR3: TGTGCTAGTGCCCATTTTGGGGGACAGGGAAACCAGCCCCAGCATTTT. It codes for CASAHFGGQGNQPQHF.